One sample yielded the 9 T cell receptor beta chains listed below, sequenced in a study of T-cell reconstitution after alpha-beta-depleted transplantation in children. Unique molecular identifiers were used in preparing the TCRbeta library. One entry per CDR3 protein, called by TCRdb with MiXCR from the PCR reads. The sample lists some 150,000 distinct CDR3 sequences, about 9% occurring once. The specimen comprised PBMCs, mostly from graft donor cells, sampled 180 days after TCRalphabeta/CD19-depleted stem cell transplant. All receptors derive from a female patient aged 2-9 years who had a stem cell transplant for congenital amegakaryocytic thrombocytopenia, so the T cells may come from the graft donor.

This clonotype has just a few counts. V usage is TRBV20-1 and J usage is TRBJ2-2; 14 bases line up with TRBD2. The CDR3 loop spans 18 amino acids. With V trimmed by 3 bases and J by 5 bases, 11 bases remained unmatched. Germline lookup yields CDR1 DFQATT and CDR2 SNEGSKA (reference sequence). DNA for the CDR3: TGCAGTGCTAGGGGTTTCGGGACTAGCGGGAGCTTTACCGGGGAGCTGTTTTTT. It specifies CSARGFGTSGSFTGELFF.

This clonotype was seen at least ten times. The V call is TRBV27, the J call TRBJ2-1; 10 nucleotides line up with TRBD1. The germline V gene encodes CDR1 MNHEY and CDR2 SMNVEV (reference sequence). The CDR3 sequence is 18 residues long. V shed 5 bases, J shed 3 bases, and the junction held 13 bases outside the gene matches. This CDR3 is CASSPASDRGQIYNEQFF. DNA of the CDR3: TGTGCCAGCAGTCCGGCCTCCGACAGGGGGCAAATCTACAATGAGCAGTTCTTC.

This clonotype was found many times. J is TRBJ1-3 and V is TRBV6-5; 7 bases align to TRBD1. The V segment lost 5 bases and the J segment 1 base; nucleotides outside the gene matches: 8. The V gene's germline CDR1 is MNHEY and CDR2 SVGAGI. This CDR3 has 16 residues. Here the CDR3 DNA reads TGTGCCAGCAGTCCCCCGACAGGGTTTTCTGGAAACACCATATATTTT. Amino acids: CASSPPTGFSGNTIYF.

This clonotype was observed at least ten times. The V gene is TRBV20-1, the J gene TRBJ2-1, with 11 bases that match TRBD1. This CDR3 region has 14 residues. After removal of 3 bases from V and 7 bases from J, the junction contained 5 bases not matched to a gene. Germline assignment: CDR1 DFQATT and CDR2 SNEGSKA (reference sequence). CDR3 nucleotide sequence: TGCAGTGCTAGGTGGGACAGGGGGTTGAATGAGCAGTTCTTC. Residues: CSARWDRGLNEQFF.

The V gene is TRBV19, the J gene TRBJ2-7, with D possibly being TRBD1 or TRBD2 (5 bases each). CDR1 and CDR2 (germline): LNHDA, SQIVND (reference sequence). The germline V and J ends were trimmed by 10 bases and 7 bases, with 17 bases remaining between them. There are 12 residues in the CDR3. CDR3 region: CATGTHLREQYF. The CDR3 DNA follows: TGTGCCACCGGGACCCACCTTCGGGAGCAGTACTTC.

This clonotype was observed a handful of times. The V and J genes are TRBV12-3 or TRBV12-4 and TRBJ2-7; 7 nucleotides line up with TRBD2. This CDR3 spans 11 amino acids. Losses at the gene ends were 4 bases for V and 6 bases for J; bases not matched to a gene: 0. This chain's CDR3 is CASSWGGEQYF. The CDR3 DNA follows: TGTGCCAGCAGTTGGGGGGGCGAGCAGTACTTC.

V is TRBV7-2 and J is TRBJ1-4; no clear D. This CDR3 spans 16 amino acids. V was pared by 5 bases and J by 6 bases, with 19 bases between. Germline CDR1 SGHTA, CDR2 FQGNSA. The CDR3 nucleotides are TGTGCCAGCAGCCGTAAATTTAATTCCGGAGATGAAAAACTGTTTTTT. Amino acids: CASSRKFNSGDEKLFF.

This clonotype has a count of ten or more. The chain joins TRBV12-3 or TRBV12-4 to TRBJ2-7; TRBD2 might be the D (5 bases). The CDR3 extends over 12 amino acids. Deletions cut 3 bases from V and 5 bases from J, with 8 bases between. CDR3 sequence (DNA): TGTGCCAGCAGTTTGGAGGCGCACGAGCAGTACTTC. This sequence encodes CASSLEAHEQYF.

Comments on this clonotype: Compared with germline, one end of the junction differs, possibly owing to a read error. Written as DNA, the CDR3 is TGTGCCATCAGTGAGTCGTTGCAGGCCAATGTGCAGTTCTTC. Encoded protein: CAISESLQANVQFF. This chain links TRBV10-3 with TRBJ2-1; D is unclear. The CDR3 covers 14 residues. Per germline, CDR1 ENHRY and CDR2 SYGVKD.